This T cell receptor (beta chain) was recovered during a study of blood T cell repertoires in COVID-19. For the study at large: The analysed material was cDNA or gDNA that came from T cells, B-cell-depleted T cells, or PBMCs.

Original data processing: For nucleated cells, counts were estimated from reference gene primer amplification. Assay used: immunoSEQ multiplex PCR; TCRdb lists only in-frame clones, some missing. From that table come the V and J calls and clone size; the DNA was used to work out D and trimming. The data show roughly 150,000 clones, 88% seen once. Germline values: CDR1 LGHNA, CDR2 YSLEER. This CDR3 is 18 amino acids long. Unmatched junction bases numbered 8, after V lost 4 bases and J lost 4 bases. V is TRBV4-3 and J is TRBJ2-6; 12 bases are shared with TRBD1. The TCR sequence derives from a man aged 45 to 65 who had recovered from COVID-19. The sequenced sample consisted of peripheral blood. For the CDR3, the DNA is TGCGCCAGCAGCCCTGGGACAGGGGGCTCATCGGGGGCCAACGTCCTGACTTTC. It encodes CASSPGTGGSSGANVLTF.